Described below is a single T cell receptor (beta chain) sequence and its context. Its antigen is still unknown. This sample was taken from a study of CD8 T cells in Susac syndrome. General study points: Four to six Susac-specific public clones appeared in CD8+ TEMRA repertoires, and over 15 in total CD8+ repertoires.

Germline lookup yields CDR1 MNHEY and CDR2 SMNVEV (reference sequence). V lost 2 bases, J lost 1 base, and 9 bases stayed unmatched. The CDR3 spans 17 residues. Roughly 0.45 to 1 ug RNA was reverse transcribed with random hexamers. Amplification of TCR beta CDR3 used immunoSEQ multiplex PCR across 54 Vbeta and 13 Jbeta. TCRdb passed the immunoSEQ multiplex PCR reads through MiXCR, listing each CDR3 protein once. This sample carries approximately 80,000 distinct CDR3 sequences, roughly 94% of them seen once, and the ten largest clones take about 0.52%. The authors sequenced TCR beta from blood CD8+ and CD4+ T cells. TEMRA cells were FACS-enriched, unlike CD8+ and CD4+ T cells, which were negatively isolated.

The sequenced sample was CD8+ T cells from PBMCs. The chain uses TRBV27 and TRBJ2-7; TRBD2 matches at 9 bases. The receptor comes from a human donor with Susac syndrome. As DNA, the CDR3 is TGTGCCAGCAGTTTACGGTCGGGACTAGCAGCTTCCTACGAGCAGTACTTC. It specifies CASSLRSGLAASYEQYF.